This entry features one T cell receptor beta chain sequence. It has no known antigen specificity. No base quality information exists; no much larger clone differs at one position. The germline V gene (reference sequence) yields MNHEY for CDR1 and SMNVEV for CDR2. The V end gives up 3 bases and the J end 15 bases, leaving 20 bases in the junction not matched to a gene. Taken from cysteine to phenylalanine, the CDR3 has 16 residues. Only the CDR3 DNA is retained, 48 bases long and in frame from the first base. The data originate from a study of STAT5B mutations in CD4+ large granular lymphocyte leukemia (dated by TCRdb to between 2022 and 2023). In the study overall: Among the healthy controls, the CDR3 'QG' motif was associated with a particular HLA allele. The TCRbeta repertoires of CD4+ T-cell large granular lymphocyte leukemia patients were compared with the TCRbeta repertoires of healthy blood donors. Flow cytometry performed on FACSCanto II or FACSVerse showed that the purified fractions had more than 95% purity among lymphocytes.

TCRbeta rearrangements were sequenced from genomic DNA using the immunoSEQ assay at survey resolution. The published analysis was carried out like this. In the TCR sequencing data, the lowest productive clonotype frequency that could be detected was 2.59 x 10-5. Only productive TCRbeta rearrangements, meaning sequences that were complete and in-frame, were kept for the analyses. Clonality for each sample was calculated as Simpson clonality in the immunoSEQ Analyzer version 3.0. Clones were binned by frequency as very rare, small, medium, large (1-20%) or hyperexpanded (>20%). OLGA 1.2.3 estimated generation probabilities, VDJtools produced V-gene circos plots, VDJdb was queried for specificities, and GLIPH identified CDR3 motifs. TCRdb took this table from immuneACCESS and kept in-frame rearrangements with V and J called. Such tables lack part of the clones; where checked against another copy, unresolved V genes explain under half of the gap, and the rest is unexplained. V and J calls and clone size follow that table, whereas D and trimming were derived from the DNA. This sample has 20,000 to 25,000 clones in its table, and about three quarters of those were observed once. The ten biggest clones cover 30% of the sample.

Buffy coats from under 40 blood donors, supplied by the Finnish Red Cross blood service, were used as healthy controls. All TCR-sequenced material derived from peripheral blood: patient blood samples and healthy donor buffy coats. Peripheral blood mononuclear cells were isolated by Ficoll-Hypaque gradient centrifugation. CD4+ cells were purified magnetically from the buffy coats of healthy controls. Genomic DNA was extracted using the Gentra Puregene Cell and Tissue kit, and a Qubit 2.0 fluorometer was used to quantify it. Overall results and qualifications from the work: Compared with healthy CD4+ repertoires, CD4-sorted patient repertoires appeared more clonal, and this difference remained even after the putative leukemic clones were removed. Data were not HLA-matched; higher clonality in CD4+ versus CD8+ T-LGLL could reflect the relatively small sample size. Main leukemic clonotypes were private to each patient, although about a quarter of the main leukemic clonotypes were found at low frequency in the non-leukemic repertoires of other patients. TRBV06-family usage was enriched among the top patient clones (8/27) compared with healthy controls (2/35).

The specimen was CD4+ T cells from blood buffy coats. This TCR derives from a human donor in good health. The chain couples TRBV27 to TRBJ2-1, with 7 junctional bases fitting TRBD2. In nucleotides, the sequence is TGTGCCAGCAGTTTCCAGGGAGGGGCTAGGGGTACCCCTTCGTTCTTC. It translates to CASSFQGGARGTPSFF.